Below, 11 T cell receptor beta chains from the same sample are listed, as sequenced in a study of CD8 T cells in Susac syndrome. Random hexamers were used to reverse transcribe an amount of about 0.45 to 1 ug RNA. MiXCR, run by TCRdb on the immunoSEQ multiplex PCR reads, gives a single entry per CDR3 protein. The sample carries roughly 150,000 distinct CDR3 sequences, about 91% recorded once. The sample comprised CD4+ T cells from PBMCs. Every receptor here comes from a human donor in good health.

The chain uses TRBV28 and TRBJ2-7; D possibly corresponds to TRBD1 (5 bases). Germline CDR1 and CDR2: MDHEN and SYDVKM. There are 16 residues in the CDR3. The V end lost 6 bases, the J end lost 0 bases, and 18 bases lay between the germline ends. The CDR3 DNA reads TGTGCCAGCAGGCCACCTATCCAGGGTAGCTCCTACGAGCAGTACTTC. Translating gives CASRPPIQGSSYEQYF.

The CDR3 DNA sequence: TGTGCCAGCAGTCCAAAGCGGGGGTACCTAGAGACCCAGTACTTC. Protein sequence: CASSPKRGYLETQYF. The chain joins TRBV7-8 to TRBJ2-5, with 8 bases that match TRBD2. V lost 6 bases and J lost 4; bases outside the gene matches: 10. CDR1 and CDR2 (germline): SGHVS, FQNEAQ. The length of the CDR3 is 15 residues.

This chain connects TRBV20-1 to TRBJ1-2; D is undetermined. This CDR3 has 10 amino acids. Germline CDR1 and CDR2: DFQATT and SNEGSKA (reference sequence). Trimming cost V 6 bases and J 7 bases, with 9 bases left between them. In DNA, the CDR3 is TGCAGTGCCGAAGGGTTTGGCTACACCTTC. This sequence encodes CSAEGFGYTF.

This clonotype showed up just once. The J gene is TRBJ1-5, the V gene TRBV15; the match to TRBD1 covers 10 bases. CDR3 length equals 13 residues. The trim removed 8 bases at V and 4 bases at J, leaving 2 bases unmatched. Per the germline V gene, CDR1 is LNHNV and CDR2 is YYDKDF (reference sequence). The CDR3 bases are TGTGCCACCGCGGGACAGGGGAATCAGCCCCAGCATTTT. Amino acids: CATAGQGNQPQHF.

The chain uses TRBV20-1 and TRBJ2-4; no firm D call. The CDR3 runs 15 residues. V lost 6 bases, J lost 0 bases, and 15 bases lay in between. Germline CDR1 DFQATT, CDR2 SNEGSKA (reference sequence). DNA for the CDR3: TGCAGTGCCCCGGCGGCGCCATTAGCCAAAAACATTCAGTACTTC. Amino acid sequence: CSAPAAPLAKNIQYF.

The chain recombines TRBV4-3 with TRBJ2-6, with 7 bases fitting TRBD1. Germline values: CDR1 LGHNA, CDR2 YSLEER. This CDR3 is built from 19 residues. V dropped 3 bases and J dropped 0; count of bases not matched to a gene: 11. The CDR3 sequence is CASSQKADRASSGANVLTF. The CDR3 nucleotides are TGCGCCAGCAGCCAGAAAGCAGACAGGGCAAGCTCTGGGGCCAACGTCCTGACTTTC.

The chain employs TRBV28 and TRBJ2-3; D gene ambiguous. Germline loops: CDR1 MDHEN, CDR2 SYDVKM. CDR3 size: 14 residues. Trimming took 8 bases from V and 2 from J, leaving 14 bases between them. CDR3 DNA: TGTGCCAGCCTTCTAGGGCCCTACACAGATACGCAGTATTTT. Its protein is CASLLGPYTDTQYF.

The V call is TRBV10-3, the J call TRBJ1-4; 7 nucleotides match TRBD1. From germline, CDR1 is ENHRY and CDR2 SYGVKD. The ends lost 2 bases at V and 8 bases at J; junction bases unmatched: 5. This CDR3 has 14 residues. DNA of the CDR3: TGTGCCATCAGTGAGCCAGGACAGGCAGAAAAACTGTTTTTT. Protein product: CAISEPGQAEKLFF.

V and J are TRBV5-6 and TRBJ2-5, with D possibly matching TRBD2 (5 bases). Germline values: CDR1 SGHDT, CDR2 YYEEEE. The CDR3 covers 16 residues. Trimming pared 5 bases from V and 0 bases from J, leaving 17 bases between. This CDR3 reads CASRPTGFGDQETQYF. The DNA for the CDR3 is TGTGCCAGCAGACCCACCGGGTTCGGGGACCAAGAGACCCAGTACTTC.

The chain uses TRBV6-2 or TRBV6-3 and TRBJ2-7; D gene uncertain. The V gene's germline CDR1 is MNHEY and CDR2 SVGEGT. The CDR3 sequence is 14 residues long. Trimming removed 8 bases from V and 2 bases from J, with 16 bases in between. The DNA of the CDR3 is TGTGCCAGCTTCCGAACGGGTTCTGCCTACGAGCAGTACTTC. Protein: CASFRTGSAYEQYF.

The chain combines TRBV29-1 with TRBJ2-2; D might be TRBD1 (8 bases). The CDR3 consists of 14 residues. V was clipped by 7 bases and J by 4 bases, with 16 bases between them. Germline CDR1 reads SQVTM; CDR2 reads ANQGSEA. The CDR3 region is CSAATGEGTGELFF. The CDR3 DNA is TGCAGCGCAGCGACAGGGGAGGGCACCGGGGAGCTGTTTTTT.